The clone carrying this T cell receptor beta chain was observed many times. What it recognizes is unknown. TCRdb itself ran the 5' RACE reads through MiXCR, one entry per CDR3 protein. The sample records approximately 630,000 distinct CDR3 sequences, about 7.6% being singletons. CDR1 and CDR2 (germline): SGHRS, YFSETQ. The CDR3 spans 15 residues. Trimming took 4 bases from V and 6 from J; bases not matched to a gene: 9. The sample comes from a study of identical twins. Findings and caveats of the study: Zero-insertion analyses were open to partial confounding by invariant MAIT and iNKT cells. Memory repertoires lacked the insertion deficit that abundant cord blood beta clonotypes showed. Models came in too low on out-of-frame TCR alpha sharing in monozygotic twins. Some out-of-frame alpha sequences were shared by twins, and these showed excess low generation probability.

The sample was also reused in another study, on yellow fever vaccine responses in identical twins.

The origin of this receptor is a woman under 30 in good health. The chain carries TRBV5-1 and TRBJ2-2; 7 bases align to TRBD2. Sequenced sample: PBMCs. CDR3 bases: TGCGCCAGCAGCCCCGGTTTGGGGGGGTCCGGGGAGCTGTTTTTT. Amino acids: CASSPGLGGSGELFF.